The sample holds one count of the clone carrying this T cell receptor beta chain. This record belongs to a study of blood T cell repertoires in COVID-19. About the research overall: Samples taken during acute and convalescent COVID-19 were collected in the United States, Italy and Spain. PBMCs, B-cell-depleted T cells, or T cells were the source of the cDNA or gDNA that made up the material.

Patients in Seattle were enrolled during active infection, then followed longitudinally. The germline V gene has CDR1 ENHRY and CDR2 SYGVKD. The CDR3 consists of 14 residues. J lost 1 base, V lost 4 bases, and 3 bases had no gene match. Authors' methods: Estimation of nucleated cell counts was performed using reference gene primer amplification. Data came from immunoSEQ multiplex PCR; TCRdb stores just in-frame clones and leaves some out. D and trimming come from the DNA, and the V and J calls and clone size come from that table. The table shows approximately 300,000 clones, with about 85% occurring only once.

The rearrangement joins TRBV10-3 to TRBJ1-2; the match to TRBD1 covers 7 bases. The source of this sequence is a human donor with COVID-19, enrolled during active disease. The donor label of this sample is uncertain. The sample comprised peripheral blood. The CDR3, as DNA: TGTGCCATCAGTGCTCAGGGGGGTAACTATGGCTACACCTTC. Its protein is CAISAQGGNYGYTF.